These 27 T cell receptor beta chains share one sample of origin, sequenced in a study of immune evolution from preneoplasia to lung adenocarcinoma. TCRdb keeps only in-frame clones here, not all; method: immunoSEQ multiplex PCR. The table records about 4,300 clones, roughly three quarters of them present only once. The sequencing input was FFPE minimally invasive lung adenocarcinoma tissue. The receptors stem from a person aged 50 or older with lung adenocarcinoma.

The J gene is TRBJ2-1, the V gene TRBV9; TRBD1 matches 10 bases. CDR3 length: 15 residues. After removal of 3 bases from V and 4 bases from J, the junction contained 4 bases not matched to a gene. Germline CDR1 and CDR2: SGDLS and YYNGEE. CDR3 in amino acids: CASSDGQGVYNEQFF. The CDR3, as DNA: TGTGCCAGCAGCGACGGACAGGGGGTATACAATGAGCAGTTCTTC.

CDR3 DNA sequence: TGTGCCAGCACCCCCGGGATGACTGGAAACACCATATATTTT. Translation: CASTPGMTGNTIYF. The V and J genes are TRBV9 and TRBJ1-3; D not resolved. Trimming took off 6 bases at V and 2 bases at J, with 12 bases between the two ends. Germline CDR1 reads SGDLS; CDR2 reads YYNGEE. CDR3 length: 14 residues. Complete variable domain (other parts from reference TRBV9 and TRBJ1-3): DSGVTQTPKHLITATGQRVTLRCSPRSGDLSVYWYQQSLDQGLQFLIQYYNGEERAKGNILERFSAQQFPDLHSELNLSSLELGDSALYFCASTPGMTGNTIYFGEGSWLTVV.

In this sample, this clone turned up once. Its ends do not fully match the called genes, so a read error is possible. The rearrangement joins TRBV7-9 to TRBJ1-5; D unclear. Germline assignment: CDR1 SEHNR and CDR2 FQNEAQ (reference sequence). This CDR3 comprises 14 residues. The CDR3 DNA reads TGTGCCAGTAGCTCTGGACGCCTCGTTCAGCCCCAGCATTTT. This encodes CASSSGRLVQPQHF.

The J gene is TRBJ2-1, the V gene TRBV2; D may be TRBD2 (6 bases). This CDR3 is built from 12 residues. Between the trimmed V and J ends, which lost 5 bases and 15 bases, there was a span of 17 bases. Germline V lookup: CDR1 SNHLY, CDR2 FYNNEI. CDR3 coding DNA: TGTGCCAGCAGTCCTCACCGGGAGAGGCTGTTCTTC. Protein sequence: CASSPHRERLFF.

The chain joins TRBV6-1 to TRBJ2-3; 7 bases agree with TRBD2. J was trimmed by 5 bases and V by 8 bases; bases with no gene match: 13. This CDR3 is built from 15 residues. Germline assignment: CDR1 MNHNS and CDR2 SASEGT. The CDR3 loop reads CASGRGDGLGDTQYF. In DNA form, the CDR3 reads TGTGCCAGCGGACGGGGAGACGGACTAGGAGATACGCAGTATTTT.

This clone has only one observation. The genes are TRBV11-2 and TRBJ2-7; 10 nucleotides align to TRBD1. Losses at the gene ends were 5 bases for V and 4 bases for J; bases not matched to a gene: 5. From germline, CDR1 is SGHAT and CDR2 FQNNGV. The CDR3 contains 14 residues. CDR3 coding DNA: TGTGCCAGCAGCGCGACAGGGGGCTTATACGAGCAGTACTTC. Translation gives CASSATGGLYEQYF. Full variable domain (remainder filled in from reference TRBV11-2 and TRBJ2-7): EAGVAQSPRYKIIEKRQSVAFWCNPISGHATLYWYQQILGQGPKLLIQFQNNGVVDDSQLPKDRFSAERLKGVDSTLKIQPAKLEDSAVYLCASSATGGLYEQYFGPGTRLTVT.

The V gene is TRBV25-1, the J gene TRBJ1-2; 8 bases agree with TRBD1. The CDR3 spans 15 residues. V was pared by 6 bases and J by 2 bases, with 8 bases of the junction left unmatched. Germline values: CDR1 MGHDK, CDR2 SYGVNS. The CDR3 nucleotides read TGTGCCAGCAGCCCTGAGGGACAGGAGAACTATGGCTACACCTTC. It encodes CASSPEGQENYGYTF.

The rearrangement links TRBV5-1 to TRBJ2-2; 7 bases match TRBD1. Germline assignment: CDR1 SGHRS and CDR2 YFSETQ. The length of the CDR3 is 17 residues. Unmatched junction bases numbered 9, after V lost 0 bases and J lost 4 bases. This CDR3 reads CASSLDLAGGSTGELFF. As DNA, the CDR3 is TGCGCCAGCAGCTTGGACTTGGCAGGGGGTTCCACCGGGGAGCTGTTTTTT. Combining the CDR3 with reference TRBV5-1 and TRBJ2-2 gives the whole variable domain KAGVTQTPRYLIKTRGQQVTLSCSPISGHRSVSWYQQTPGQGLQFLFEYFSETQRNKGNFPGRFSGRQFSNSRSEMNVSTLELGDSALYLCASSLDLAGGSTGELFFGEGSRLTVL.

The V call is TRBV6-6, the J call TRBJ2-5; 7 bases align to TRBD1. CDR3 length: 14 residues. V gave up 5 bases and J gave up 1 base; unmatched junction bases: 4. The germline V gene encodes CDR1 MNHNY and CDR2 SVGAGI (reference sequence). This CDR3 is CASSRGQTQETQYF. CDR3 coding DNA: TGTGCCAGCAGTCGGGGACAGACCCAAGAGACCCAGTACTTC.

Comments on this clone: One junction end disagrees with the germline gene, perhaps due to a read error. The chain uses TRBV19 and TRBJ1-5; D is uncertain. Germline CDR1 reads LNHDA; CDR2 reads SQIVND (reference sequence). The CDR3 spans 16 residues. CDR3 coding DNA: TGTGCCAGTAGTCTCCGCACTACTTATAGCAATCAGTCCCAGCATTTT. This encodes CASSLRTTYSNQSQHF. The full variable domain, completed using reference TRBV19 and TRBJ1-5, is DGGITQSPKYLFRKEGQNVTLSCEQNLNHDAMYWYRQDPGQGLRLIYYSQIVNDFQKGDIAEGYSVSREKKESFPLTVTSAQKNPTAFYLCASSLRTTYSNQSQHFGDGTRLSIL.

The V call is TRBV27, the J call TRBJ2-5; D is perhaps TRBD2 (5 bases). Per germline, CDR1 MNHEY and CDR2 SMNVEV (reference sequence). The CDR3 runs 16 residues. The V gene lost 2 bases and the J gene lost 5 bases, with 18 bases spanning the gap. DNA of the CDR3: TGTGCCAGCAGTTTAGGGGAGCGGATCGGGTGGGAGACCCAGTACTTC. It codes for CASSLGERIGWETQYF.

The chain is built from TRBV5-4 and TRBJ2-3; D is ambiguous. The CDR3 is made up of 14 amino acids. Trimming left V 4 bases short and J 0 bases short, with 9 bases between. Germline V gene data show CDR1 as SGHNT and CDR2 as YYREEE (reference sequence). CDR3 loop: CASSPRTSTDTQYF. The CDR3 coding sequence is TGTGCCAGCAGCCCCAGGACCAGCACAGATACGCAGTATTTT.

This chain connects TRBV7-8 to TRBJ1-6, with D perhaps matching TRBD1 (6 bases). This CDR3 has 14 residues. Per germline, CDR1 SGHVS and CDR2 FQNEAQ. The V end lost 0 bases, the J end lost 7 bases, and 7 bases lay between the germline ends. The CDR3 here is CASSLAQGNSPLHF. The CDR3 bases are TGTGCCAGCAGCTTAGCACAGGGAAATTCACCCCTCCACTTT.

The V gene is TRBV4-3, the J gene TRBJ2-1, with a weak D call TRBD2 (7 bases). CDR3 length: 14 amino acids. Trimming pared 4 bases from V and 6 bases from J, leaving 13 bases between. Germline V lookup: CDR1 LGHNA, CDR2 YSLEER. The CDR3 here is CASSPTRGGNEQFF. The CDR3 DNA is TGCGCCAGCAGCCCAACTAGGGGGGGCAATGAGCAGTTCTTC.

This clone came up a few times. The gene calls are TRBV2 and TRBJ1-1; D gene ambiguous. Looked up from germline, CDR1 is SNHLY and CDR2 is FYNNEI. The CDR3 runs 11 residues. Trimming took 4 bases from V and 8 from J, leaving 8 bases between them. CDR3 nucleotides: TGTGCCAGCAGTGGCGAGGTCGAAGCTTTCTTT. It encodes CASSGEVEAFF.

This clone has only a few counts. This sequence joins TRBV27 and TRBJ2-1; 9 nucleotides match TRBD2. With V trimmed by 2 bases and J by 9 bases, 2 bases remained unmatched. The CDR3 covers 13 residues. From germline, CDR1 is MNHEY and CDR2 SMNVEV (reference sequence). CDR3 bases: TGTGCCAGCAGTTTAGCGGGAGGGCCTGAGCAGTTCTTC. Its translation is CASSLAGGPEQFF.

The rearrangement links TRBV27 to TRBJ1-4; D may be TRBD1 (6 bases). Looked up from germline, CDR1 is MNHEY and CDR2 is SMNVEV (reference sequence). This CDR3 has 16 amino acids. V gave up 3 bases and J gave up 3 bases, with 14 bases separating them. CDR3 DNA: TGTGCCAGCAGTTTTGGGGTGACAGGTTCTAATGAAAAACTGTTTTTT. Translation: CASSFGVTGSNEKLFF.

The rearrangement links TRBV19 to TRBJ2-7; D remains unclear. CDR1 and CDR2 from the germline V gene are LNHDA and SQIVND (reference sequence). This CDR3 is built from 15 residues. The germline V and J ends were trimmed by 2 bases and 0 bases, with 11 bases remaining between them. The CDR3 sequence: CASSISGWGSYEQYF. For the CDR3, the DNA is TGTGCCAGTAGTATATCCGGATGGGGCTCCTACGAGCAGTACTTC.

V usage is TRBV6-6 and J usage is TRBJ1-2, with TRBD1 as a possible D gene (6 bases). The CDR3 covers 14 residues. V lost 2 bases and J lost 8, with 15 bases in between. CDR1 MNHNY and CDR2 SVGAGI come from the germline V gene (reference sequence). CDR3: CASSYDRSLEGYTF. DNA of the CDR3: TGTGCCAGCAGTTACGACAGGTCCCTAGAGGGCTACACCTTC.

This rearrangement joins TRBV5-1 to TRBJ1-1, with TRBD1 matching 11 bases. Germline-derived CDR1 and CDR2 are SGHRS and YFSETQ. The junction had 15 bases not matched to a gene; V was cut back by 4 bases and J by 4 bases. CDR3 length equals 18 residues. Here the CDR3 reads CASSSLSGTGGLATEAFF. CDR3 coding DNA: TGCGCCAGCAGCAGTTTATCCGGGACAGGGGGACTGGCCACTGAAGCTTTCTTT.

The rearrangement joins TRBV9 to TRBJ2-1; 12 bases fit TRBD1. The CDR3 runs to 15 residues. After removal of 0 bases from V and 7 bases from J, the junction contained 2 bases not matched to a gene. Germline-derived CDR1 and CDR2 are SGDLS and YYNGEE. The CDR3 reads CASSVAGQGANEQFF. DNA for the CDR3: TGTGCCAGCAGCGTAGCGGGACAGGGGGCAAATGAGCAGTTCTTC.

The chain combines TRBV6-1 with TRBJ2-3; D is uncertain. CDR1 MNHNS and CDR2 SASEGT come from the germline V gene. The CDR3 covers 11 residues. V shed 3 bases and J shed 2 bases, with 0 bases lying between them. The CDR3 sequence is CASSDTDTQYF. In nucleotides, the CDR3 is TGTGCCAGCAGTGACACAGATACGCAGTATTTT.

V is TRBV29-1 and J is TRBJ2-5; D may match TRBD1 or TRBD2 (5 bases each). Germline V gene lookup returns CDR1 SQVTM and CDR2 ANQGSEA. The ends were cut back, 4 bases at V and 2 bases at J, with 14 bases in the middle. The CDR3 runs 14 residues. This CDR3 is CSVVGTARQETQYF. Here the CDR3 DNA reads TGCAGCGTTGTCGGGACCGCACGGCAAGAGACCCAGTACTTC.

The CDR3 sequence: CASSLGLDRTICRGYTF. CDR3 in DNA: TGTGCCAGCAGCTTAGGACTCGACAGAACGATATGCCGGGGCTACACCTTC. The rearrangement uses TRBV7-6 and TRBJ1-2; TRBD1 is a possible D gene (5 bases). Germline lookup yields CDR1 SGHVS and CDR2 FNYEAQ. The CDR3 covers 17 residues. Trimming cost V 1 base and J 8 bases, with 23 bases left between them.

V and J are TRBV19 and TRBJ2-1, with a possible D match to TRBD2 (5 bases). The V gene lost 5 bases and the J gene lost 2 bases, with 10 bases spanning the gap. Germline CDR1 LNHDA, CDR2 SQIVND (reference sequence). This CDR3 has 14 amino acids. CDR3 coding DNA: TGTGCCAGTAGTCCAGCGGCAACCTACAATGAGCAGTTCTTC. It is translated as CASSPAATYNEQFF.

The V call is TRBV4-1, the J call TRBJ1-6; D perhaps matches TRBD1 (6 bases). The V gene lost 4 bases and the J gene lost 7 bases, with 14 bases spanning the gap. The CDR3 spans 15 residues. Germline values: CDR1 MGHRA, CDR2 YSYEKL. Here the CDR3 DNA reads TGCGCCAGCAGCCGAGAGGGGGGTCAGAATTCACCCCTCCACTTT. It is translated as CASSREGGQNSPLHF.

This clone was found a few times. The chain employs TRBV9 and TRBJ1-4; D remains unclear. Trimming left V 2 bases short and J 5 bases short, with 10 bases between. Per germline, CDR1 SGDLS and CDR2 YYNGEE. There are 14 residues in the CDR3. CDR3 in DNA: TGTGCCAGCAGCGTGACCCAGGTGAATGAAAAACTGTTTTTT. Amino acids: CASSVTQVNEKLFF.